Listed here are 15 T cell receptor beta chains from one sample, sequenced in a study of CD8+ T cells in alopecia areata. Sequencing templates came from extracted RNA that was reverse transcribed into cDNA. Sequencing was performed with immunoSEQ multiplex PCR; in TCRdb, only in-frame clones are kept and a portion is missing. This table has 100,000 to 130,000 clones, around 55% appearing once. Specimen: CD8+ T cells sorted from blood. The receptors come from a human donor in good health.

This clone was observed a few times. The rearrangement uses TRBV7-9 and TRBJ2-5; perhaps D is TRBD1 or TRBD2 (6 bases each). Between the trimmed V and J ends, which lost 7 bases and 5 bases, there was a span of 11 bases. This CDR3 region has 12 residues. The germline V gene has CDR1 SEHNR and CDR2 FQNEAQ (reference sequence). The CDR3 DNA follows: TGTGCCAGCACCGGAGGGGGGGAGACCCAGTACTTC. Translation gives CASTGGGETQYF.

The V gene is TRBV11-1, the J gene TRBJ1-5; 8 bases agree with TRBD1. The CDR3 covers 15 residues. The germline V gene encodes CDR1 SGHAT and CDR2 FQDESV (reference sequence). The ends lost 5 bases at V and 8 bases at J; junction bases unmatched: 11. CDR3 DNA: TGTGCCAGCAGCGATACAGGGGGAGAGTTTGAGCCCCAGCATTTT. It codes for CASSDTGGEFEPQHF.

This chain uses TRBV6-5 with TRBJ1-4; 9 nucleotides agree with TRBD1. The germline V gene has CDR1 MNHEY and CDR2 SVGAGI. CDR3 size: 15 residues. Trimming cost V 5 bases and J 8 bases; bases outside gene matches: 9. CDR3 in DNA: TGTGCCAGCAGTACCGTACAGGGGGCGTGGGAAAAACTGTTTTTT. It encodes CASSTVQGAWEKLFF.

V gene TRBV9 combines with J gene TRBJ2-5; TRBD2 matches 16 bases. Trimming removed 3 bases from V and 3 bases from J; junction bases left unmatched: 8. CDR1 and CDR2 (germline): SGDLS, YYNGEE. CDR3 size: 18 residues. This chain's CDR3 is CASSDPGLAGGPKETQYF. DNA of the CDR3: TGTGCCAGCAGCGACCCGGGACTAGCGGGGGGGCCCAAAGAGACCCAGTACTTC. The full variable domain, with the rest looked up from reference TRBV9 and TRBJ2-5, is DSGVTQTPKHLITATGQRVTLRCSPRSGDLSVYWYQQSLDQGLQFLIQYYNGEERAKGNILERFSAQQFPDLHSELNLSSLELGDSALYFCASSDPGLAGGPKETQYFGPGTRLLVL.

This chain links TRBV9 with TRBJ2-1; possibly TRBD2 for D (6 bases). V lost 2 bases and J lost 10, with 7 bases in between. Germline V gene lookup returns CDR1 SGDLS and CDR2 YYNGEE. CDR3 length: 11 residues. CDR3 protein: CASSVAGEQFF. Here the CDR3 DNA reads TGTGCCAGCAGCGTGGCGGGGGAGCAGTTCTTC.

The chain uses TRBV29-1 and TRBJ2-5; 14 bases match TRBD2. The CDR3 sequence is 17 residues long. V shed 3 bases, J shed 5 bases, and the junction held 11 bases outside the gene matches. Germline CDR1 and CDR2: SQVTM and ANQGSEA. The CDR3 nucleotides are TGCAGCGTTGAGGACAGGACTAGCGGGGGGCCGGGGGAGACCCAGTACTTC. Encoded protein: CSVEDRTSGGPGETQYF.

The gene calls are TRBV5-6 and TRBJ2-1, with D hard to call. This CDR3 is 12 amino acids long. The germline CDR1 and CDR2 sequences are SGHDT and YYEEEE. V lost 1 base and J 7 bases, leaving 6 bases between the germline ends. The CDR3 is CASSLYGNEQFF. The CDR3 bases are TGTGCCAGCAGCTTGTACGGGAATGAGCAGTTCTTC.

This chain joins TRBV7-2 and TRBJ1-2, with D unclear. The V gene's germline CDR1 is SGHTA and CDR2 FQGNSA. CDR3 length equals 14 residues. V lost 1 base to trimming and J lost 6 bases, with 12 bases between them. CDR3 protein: CASSLVSSLHGYTF. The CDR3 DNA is TGTGCCAGCAGCTTAGTTTCCAGTCTTCATGGCTACACCTTC.

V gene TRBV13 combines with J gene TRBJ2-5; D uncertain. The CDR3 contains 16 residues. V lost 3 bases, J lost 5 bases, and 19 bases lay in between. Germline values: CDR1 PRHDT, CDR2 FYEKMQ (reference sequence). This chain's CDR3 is CASSFGRRGFGETQYF. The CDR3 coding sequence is TGTGCCAGCAGCTTCGGACGGCGAGGCTTCGGGGAGACCCAGTACTTC. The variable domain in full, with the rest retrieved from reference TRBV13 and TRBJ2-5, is AAGVIQSPRHLIKEKRETATLKCYPIPRHDTVYWYQQGPGQDPQFLISFYEKMQSDKGSIPDRFSAQQFSDYHSELNMSSLELGDSALYFCASSFGRRGFGETQYFGPGTRLLVL.

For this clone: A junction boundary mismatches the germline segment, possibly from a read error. In DNA, the CDR3 is TGTGCCATCAGTGATATGGGCGGAGAAACCCTAGCTAACTATGGCTACACCTTC. This gives the protein CAISDMGGETLANYGYTF. V gene TRBV6-1 combines with J gene TRBJ1-2; no firm D call. This CDR3 comprises 18 residues. Germline V lookup: CDR1 MNHNS, CDR2 SASEGT.

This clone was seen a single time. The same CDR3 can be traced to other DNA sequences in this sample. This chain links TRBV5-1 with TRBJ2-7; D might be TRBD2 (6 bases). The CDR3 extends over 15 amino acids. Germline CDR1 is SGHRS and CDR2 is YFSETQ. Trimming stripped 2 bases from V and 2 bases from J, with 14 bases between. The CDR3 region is CASSLEAGGAYEQYF. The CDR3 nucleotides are TGCGCCAGCAGCTTAGAAGCGGGTGGAGCCTACGAGCAGTACTTC.

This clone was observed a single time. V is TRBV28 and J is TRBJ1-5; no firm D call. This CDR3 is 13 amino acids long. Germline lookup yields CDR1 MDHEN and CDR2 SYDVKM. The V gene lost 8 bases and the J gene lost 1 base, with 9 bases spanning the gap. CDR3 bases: TGTGCCAGCGCATGGTCCAGCAATCAGCCCCAGCATTTT. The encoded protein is CASAWSSNQPQHF.

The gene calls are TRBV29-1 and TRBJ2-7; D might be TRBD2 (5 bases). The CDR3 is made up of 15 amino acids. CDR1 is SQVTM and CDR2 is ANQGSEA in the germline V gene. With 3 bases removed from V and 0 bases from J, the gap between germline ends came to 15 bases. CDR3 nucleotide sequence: TGCAGCGTTGAGAGGGCAGAGGTGACCTCCTACGAGCAGTACTTC. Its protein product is CSVERAEVTSYEQYF.

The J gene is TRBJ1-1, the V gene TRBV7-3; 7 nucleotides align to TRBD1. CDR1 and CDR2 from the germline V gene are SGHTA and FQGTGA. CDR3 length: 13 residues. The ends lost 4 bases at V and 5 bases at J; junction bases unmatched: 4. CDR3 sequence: CASSYHRGTEAFF. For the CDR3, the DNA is TGTGCCAGCAGCTATCACAGGGGTACTGAAGCTTTCTTT.

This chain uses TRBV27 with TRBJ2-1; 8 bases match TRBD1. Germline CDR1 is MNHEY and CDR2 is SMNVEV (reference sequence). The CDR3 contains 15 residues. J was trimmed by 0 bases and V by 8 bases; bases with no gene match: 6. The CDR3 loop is CASGQGVRSYNEQFF. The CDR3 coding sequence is TGTGCCAGCGGACAGGGAGTACGCTCCTACAATGAGCAGTTCTTC.